The 21 T cell receptor beta chains in this list originate from one sample, sequenced in a study of monozygotic twins with inflammatory bowel disease. TCRdb reprocessed the 5' RACE reads and reports one entry per CDR3 protein, with no DNA. The data include under 200,000 distinct CDR3 sequences; the top ten clones carry under 3.5%. Source material: blood. Receptor source: a human donor with ulcerative colitis or Crohn's disease, or a healthy co-twin of an affected twin (not recorded which).

This chain links TRBV5-6 with TRBJ2-3; the D call from TCRdb, TRBD1, cannot be confirmed without DNA. CDR1 is SGHDT and CDR2 is YYEEEE in the germline V gene. The CDR3 totals 15 residues. The CDR3 loop reads CASSLRTGNTDTQYF.

The genes are TRBV9 and TRBJ2-1. The V gene's germline CDR1 is SGDLS and CDR2 YYNGEE. The CDR3 is 17 amino acids. The CDR3 region is CASSVLWSSSSYNEQFF.

The chain couples TRBV5-5 to TRBJ2-5; TCRdb's D call of TRBD2 is untestable without DNA. Germline CDR1 is SGHKS and CDR2 is YYEKEE (reference sequence). The CDR3 contains 15 residues. The CDR3 is CASSNGPGGWETQYF.

This chain connects TRBV3-1 to TRBJ1-2; the TRBD1 assignment by TCRdb is unverifiable without DNA. CDR3 size: 14 residues. In germline, CDR1 is LGHDT, CDR2 YNNKEL (reference sequence). The CDR3 loop is CASSQGGRGDGYTF.

This chain uses TRBV14 with TRBJ2-1; without DNA, the TCRdb call of TRBD2 cannot be checked. CDR3 size: 14 residues. Per the germline V gene, CDR1 is SGHDN and CDR2 is FVKESK. CDR3 in amino acids: CASSPGTSVGEQFF.

The chain uses TRBV29-1 and TRBJ1-2; as DNA is missing, the TRBD1 call by TCRdb cannot be tested. The CDR3 is 14 residues long. Germline V CDR1 and CDR2: SQVTM, ANQGSEA. The CDR3 sequence: CSVEREQGAGGYTF.

The V and J genes are TRBV5-1 and TRBJ2-5; TCRdb calls TRBD1, which cannot be checked without DNA. The germline gives CDR1 SGHRS, CDR2 YFSETQ. The CDR3 contains 19 residues. This CDR3 is CASSLAVLNHMEPGETQYF.

The chain combines TRBV11-2 with TRBJ1-2; the D gene TCRdb calls, TRBD1, cannot be checked with no DNA. The CDR3 runs 15 residues. Germline CDR1 reads SGHAT; CDR2 reads FQNNGV. The CDR3 here is CASSQGTGLSYGYTF.

The rearrangement joins TRBV6-1 to TRBJ1-2. Looked up from germline, CDR1 is MNHNS and CDR2 is SASEGT. The CDR3 consists of 14 residues. CDR3 amino acids: CASREGAQAYGYTF.

The chain joins TRBV20-1 to TRBJ1-1; TCRdb calls TRBD1, which cannot be checked without DNA. There are 16 residues in the CDR3. The germline CDR1 and CDR2 sequences are DFQATT and SNEGSKA (reference sequence). CDR3 protein: CSARSTGRGRGTEAFF.

The genes are TRBV2 and TRBJ2-2; lacking DNA, the TRBD1 call made by TCRdb goes unchecked. CDR3 size: 15 residues. CDR1 SNHLY and CDR2 FYNNEI come from the germline V gene. The CDR3 protein is CASNTGQANTGELFF. Full variable domain (remainder filled in from reference TRBV2 and TRBJ2-2): EPEVTQTPSHQVTQMGQEVILRCVPISNHLYFYWYRQILGQKVEFLVSFYNNEISEKSEIFDDQFSVERPDGSNFTLKIRSTKLEDSAMYFCASNTGQANTGELFFGEGSRLTVL.

The chain links TRBV7-3 to TRBJ2-1; the D call from TCRdb, TRBD1, cannot be confirmed without DNA. The CDR3 totals 14 residues. CDR1 and CDR2 from the germline V gene are SGHTA and FQGTGA. This chain's CDR3 is CASSFRDTSNEQFF.

J is TRBJ2-3 and V is TRBV7-9; without DNA, the TCRdb call of TRBD2 cannot be checked. The CDR3 has 17 residues. CDR1 is SEHNR, CDR2 FQNEAQ, per germline (reference sequence). CDR3 sequence reads: CASSLDHTLPPRDTQYF.

The V gene is TRBV12-3 or TRBV12-4, the J gene TRBJ1-2; TCRdb picks TRBD1, but there is no DNA to check that call. There are 13 residues in the CDR3. The CDR3 loop is CASSLGQGNGYTF.

J is TRBJ1-5 and V is TRBV5-1; absent DNA, TCRdb's TRBD1 call cannot be checked. CDR3 length equals 17 residues. Per the germline V gene, CDR1 is SGHRS and CDR2 is YFSETQ. CDR3 amino acids: CASSLVPTGDSNQPQHF.

V is TRBV27 and J is TRBJ1-2; TCRdb reports TRBD1, a call that lacks DNA to check it against. CDR3 length: 15 amino acids. Germline loops: CDR1 MNHEY, CDR2 SMNVEV (reference sequence). This CDR3 reads CASSSEQGLNYGYTF.

The genes are TRBV7-3 and TRBJ2-1; without DNA, the TCRdb call of TRBD2 cannot be checked. The CDR3 consists of 14 residues. CDR1 SGHTA and CDR2 FQGTGA come from the germline V gene. The chain's CDR3 is CASSLQAGEVEQFF. Using reference TRBV7-3 and TRBJ2-1 for the parts outside the CDR3, the full variable domain is GAGVSQTPSNKVTEKGKYVELRCDPISGHTALYWYRQSLGQGPEFLIYFQGTGAADDSGLPNDRFFAVRPEGSVSTLKIQRTERGDSAVYLCASSLQAGEVEQFFGPGTRLTVL.

The chain combines TRBV14 with TRBJ2-7. Germline-derived CDR1 and CDR2 are SGHDN and FVKESK. CDR3 length: 13 amino acids. This chain's CDR3 is CASSQELAGEQYF.

V and J are TRBV6-1 and TRBJ2-2; TCRdb lists TRBD2, though no DNA is available to test this call. This CDR3 has 15 amino acids. CDR1 and CDR2 from the germline V gene are MNHNS and SASEGT. The CDR3 loop reads CASRNGRVTPGELFF.

CDR3 loop: CASSQGESPQETQYF. V is TRBV4-2 and J is TRBJ2-5; the TCRdb call, TRBD2, lacks DNA for checking. CDR1 is LGHNA and CDR2 is YNFKEQ in the germline V gene. The length of the CDR3 is 15 residues.

The V call is TRBV27, the J call TRBJ2-2; checking the TCRdb D call of TRBD1 is not possible without DNA. Germline-derived CDR1 and CDR2 are MNHEY and SMNVEV (reference sequence). The length of the CDR3 is 15 residues. The CDR3 region is CASYWPVGRTGELFF.